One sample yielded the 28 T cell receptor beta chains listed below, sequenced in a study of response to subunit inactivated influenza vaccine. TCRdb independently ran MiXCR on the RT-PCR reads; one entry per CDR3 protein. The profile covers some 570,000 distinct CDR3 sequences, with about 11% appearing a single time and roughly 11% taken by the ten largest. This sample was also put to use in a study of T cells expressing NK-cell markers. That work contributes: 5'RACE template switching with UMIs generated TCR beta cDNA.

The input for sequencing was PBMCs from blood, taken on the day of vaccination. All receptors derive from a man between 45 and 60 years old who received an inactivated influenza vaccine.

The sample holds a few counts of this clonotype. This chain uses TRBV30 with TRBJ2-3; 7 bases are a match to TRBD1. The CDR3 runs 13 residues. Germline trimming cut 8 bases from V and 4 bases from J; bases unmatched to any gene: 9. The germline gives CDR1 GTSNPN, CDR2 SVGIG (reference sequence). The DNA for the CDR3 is TGTGCCCGTTCCCGGGACAGAGCAGATACGCAGTATTTT. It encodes CARSRDRADTQYF.

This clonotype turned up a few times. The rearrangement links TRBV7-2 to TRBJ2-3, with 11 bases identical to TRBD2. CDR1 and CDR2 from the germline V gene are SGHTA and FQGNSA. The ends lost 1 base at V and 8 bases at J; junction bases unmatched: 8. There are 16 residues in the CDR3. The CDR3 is CASSLVAGGPGTTQYF. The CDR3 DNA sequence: TGTGCCAGCAGCTTAGTAGCGGGGGGGCCTGGTACTACGCAGTATTTT.

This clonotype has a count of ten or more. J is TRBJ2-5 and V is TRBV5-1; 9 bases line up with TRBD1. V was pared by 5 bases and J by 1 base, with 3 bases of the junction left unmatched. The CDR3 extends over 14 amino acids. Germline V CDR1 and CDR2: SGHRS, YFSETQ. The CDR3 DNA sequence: TGCGCCAGCAGTACACAGGGGGCCCAAGAGACCCAGTACTTC. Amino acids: CASSTQGAQETQYF.

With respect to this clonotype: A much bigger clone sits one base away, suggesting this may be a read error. Here the CDR3 DNA reads TGTGCCAGCTCACCTAGGACAGGGGGTACGTTCGAGCAGTACTTC. Translating gives CASSPRTGGTFEQYF. The chain combines TRBV18 with TRBJ2-7; 10 nucleotides agree with TRBD1. The CDR3 covers 15 residues. The V segment lost 3 bases and the J segment 6 bases; nucleotides outside the gene matches: 8. Germline V gene sequence: CDR1 KGHSH, CDR2 LQKENI. Supplemented by reference TRBV18 and TRBJ2-7, the full variable domain reads NAGVMQNPRHLVRRRGQEARLRCSPMKGHSHVYWYRQLPEEGLKFMVYLQKENIIDESGMPKERFSAEFPKEGPSILRIQQVVRGDSAAYFCASSPRTGGTFEQYFGPGTRLTVT.

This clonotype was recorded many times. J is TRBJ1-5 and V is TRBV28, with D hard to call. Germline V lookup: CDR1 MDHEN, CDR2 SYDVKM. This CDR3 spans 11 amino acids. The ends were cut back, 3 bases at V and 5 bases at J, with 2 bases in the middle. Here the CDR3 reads CASSLHQPQHF. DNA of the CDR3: TGTGCCAGCAGTTTGCATCAGCCCCAGCATTTT.

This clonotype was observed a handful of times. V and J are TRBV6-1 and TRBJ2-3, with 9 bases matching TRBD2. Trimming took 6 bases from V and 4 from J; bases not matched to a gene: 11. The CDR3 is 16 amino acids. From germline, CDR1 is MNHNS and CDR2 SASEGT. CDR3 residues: CASSLRGGGAPDTQYF. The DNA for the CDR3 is TGTGCCAGCAGCCTTAGGGGCGGGGGGGCCCCAGATACGCAGTATTTT.

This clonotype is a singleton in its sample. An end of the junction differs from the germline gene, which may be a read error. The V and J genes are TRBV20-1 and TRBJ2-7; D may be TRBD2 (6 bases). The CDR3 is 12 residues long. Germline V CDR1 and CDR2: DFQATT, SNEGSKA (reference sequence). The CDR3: CRARALAHEQYF. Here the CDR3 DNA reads TGCAGAGCTAGGGCCCTAGCGCACGAGCAGTACTTC.

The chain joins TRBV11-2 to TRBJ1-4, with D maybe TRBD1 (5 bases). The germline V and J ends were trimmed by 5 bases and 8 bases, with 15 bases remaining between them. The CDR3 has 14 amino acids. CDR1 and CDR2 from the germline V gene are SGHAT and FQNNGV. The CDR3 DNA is TGTGCCAGCAGCCTACGGGGGGTTCGGGAAAAACTGTTTTTT. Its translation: CASSLRGVREKLFF.

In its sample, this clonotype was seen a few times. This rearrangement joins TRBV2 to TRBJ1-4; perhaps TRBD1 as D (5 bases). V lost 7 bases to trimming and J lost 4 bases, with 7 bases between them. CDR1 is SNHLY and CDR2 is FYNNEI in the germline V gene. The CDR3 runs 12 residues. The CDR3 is CASIGDNEKLFF. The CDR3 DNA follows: TGTGCCAGCATAGGGGATAATGAAAAACTGTTTTTT.

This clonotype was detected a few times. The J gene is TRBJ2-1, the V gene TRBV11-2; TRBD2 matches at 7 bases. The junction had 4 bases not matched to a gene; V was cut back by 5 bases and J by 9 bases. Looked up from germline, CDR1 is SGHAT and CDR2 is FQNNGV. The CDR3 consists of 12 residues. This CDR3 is CASSPTSIEQFF. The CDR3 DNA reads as TGTGCCAGCAGCCCGACTAGCATTGAGCAGTTCTTC. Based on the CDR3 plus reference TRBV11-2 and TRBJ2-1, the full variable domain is EAGVAQSPRYKIIEKRQSVAFWCNPISGHATLYWYQQILGQGPKLLIQFQNNGVVDDSQLPKDRFSAERLKGVDSTLKIQPAKLEDSAVYLCASSPTSIEQFFGPGTRLTVL.

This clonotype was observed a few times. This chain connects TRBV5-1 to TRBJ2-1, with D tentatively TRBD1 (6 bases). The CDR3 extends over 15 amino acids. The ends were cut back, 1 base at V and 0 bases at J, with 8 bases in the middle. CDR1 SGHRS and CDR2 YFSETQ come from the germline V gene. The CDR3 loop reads CASSLIRGSYNEQFF. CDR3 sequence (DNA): TGCGCCAGCAGCTTGATCAGGGGCTCCTACAATGAGCAGTTCTTC.

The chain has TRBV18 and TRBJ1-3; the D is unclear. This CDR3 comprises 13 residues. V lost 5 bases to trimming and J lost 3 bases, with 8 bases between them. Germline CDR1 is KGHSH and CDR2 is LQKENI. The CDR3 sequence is CASSAENGNTIYF. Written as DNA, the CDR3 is TGTGCCAGCTCAGCCGAAAATGGAAACACCATATATTTT.

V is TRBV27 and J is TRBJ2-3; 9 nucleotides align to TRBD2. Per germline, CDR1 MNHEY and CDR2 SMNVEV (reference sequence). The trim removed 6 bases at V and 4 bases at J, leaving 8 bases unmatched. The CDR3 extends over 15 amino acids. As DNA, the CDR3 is TGTGCCAGCAGCGGGGGGGGACTAGCTTCAGATACGCAGTATTTT. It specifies CASSGGGLASDTQYF.

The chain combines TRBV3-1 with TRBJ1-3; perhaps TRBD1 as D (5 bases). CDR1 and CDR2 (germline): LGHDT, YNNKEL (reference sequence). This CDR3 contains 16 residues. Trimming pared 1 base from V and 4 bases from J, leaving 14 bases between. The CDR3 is CASSQAPQGGGNTIYF. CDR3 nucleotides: TGTGCCAGCAGCCAAGCTCCCCAGGGAGGCGGAAACACCATATATTTT. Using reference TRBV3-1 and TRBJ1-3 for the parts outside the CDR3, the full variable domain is DTAVSQTPKYLVTQMGNDKSIKCEQNLGHDTMYWYKQDSKKFLKIMFSYNNKELIINETVPNRFSPKSPDKAHLNLHINSLELGDSAVYFCASSQAPQGGGNTIYFGEGSWLTVV.

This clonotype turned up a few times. CDR3 in amino acids: CSASQGLLWDTQYF. CDR3 bases: TGCAGTGCCTCCCAGGGTTTATTGTGGGATACGCAGTATTTT. V usage is TRBV20-1 and J usage is TRBJ2-3; D possibly corresponds to TRBD1 (5 bases). The CDR3 has 14 residues. V lost 6 bases, J lost 6 bases, and 19 bases lay in between. Germline V lookup: CDR1 DFQATT, CDR2 SNEGSKA (reference sequence).

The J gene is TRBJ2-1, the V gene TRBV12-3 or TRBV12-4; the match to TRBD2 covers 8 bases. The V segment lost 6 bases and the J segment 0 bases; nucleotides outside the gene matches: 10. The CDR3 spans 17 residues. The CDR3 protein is CASSRTSGGGSYNEQFF. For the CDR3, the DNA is TGTGCCAGCAGCCGAACTAGCGGTGGTGGCTCCTACAATGAGCAGTTCTTC.

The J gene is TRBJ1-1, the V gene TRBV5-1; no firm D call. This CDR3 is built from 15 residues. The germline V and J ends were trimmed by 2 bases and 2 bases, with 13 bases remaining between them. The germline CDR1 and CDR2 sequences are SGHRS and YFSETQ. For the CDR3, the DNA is TGCGCCAGCAGCTTCCGACGGAAGGAAAACACTGAAGCTTTCTTT. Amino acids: CASSFRRKENTEAFF.

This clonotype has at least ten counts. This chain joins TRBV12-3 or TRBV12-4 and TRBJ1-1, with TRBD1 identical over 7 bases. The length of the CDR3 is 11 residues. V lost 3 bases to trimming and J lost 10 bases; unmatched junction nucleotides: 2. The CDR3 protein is CASSFGQVAFF. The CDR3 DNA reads TGTGCCAGCAGTTTCGGACAGGTAGCTTTCTTT.

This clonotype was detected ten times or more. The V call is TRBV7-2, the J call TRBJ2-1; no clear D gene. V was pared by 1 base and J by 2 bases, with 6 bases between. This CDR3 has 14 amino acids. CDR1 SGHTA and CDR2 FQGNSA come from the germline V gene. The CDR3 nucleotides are TGTGCCAGCAGCTTAGATAGTGCCTACAATGAGCAGTTCTTC. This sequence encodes CASSLDSAYNEQFF.

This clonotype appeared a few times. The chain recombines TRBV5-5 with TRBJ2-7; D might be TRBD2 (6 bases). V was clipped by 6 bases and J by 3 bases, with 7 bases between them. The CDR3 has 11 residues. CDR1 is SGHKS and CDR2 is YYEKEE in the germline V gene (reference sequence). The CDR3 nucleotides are TGTGCCAGCAAGACTAGCTACGAGCAGTACTTC. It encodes CASKTSYEQYF. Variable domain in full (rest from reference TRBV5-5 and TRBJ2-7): DAGVTQSPTHLIKTRGQQVTLRCSPISGHKSVSWYQQVLGQGPQFIFQYYEKEERGRGNFPDRFSARQFPNYSSELNVNALLLGDSALYLCASKTSYEQYFGPGTRLTVT.

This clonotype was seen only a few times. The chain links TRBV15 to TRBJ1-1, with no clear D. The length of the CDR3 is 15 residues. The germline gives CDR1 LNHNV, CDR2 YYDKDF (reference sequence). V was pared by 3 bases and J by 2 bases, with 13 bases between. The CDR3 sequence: CATSRGFRGNTEAFF. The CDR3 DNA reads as TGTGCCACCAGCAGGGGGTTTCGGGGAAACACTGAAGCTTTCTTT.

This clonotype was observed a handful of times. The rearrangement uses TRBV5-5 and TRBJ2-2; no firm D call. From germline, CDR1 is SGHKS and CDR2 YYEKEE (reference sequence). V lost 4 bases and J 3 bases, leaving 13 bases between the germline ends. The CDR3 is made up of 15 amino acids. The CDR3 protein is CASSLQYTDTGELFF. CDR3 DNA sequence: TGTGCCAGCAGCCTACAGTACACCGACACCGGGGAGCTGTTTTTT. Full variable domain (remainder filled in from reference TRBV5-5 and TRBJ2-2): DAGVTQSPTHLIKTRGQQVTLRCSPISGHKSVSWYQQVLGQGPQFIFQYYEKEERGRGNFPDRFSARQFPNYSSELNVNALLLGDSALYLCASSLQYTDTGELFFGEGSRLTVL.

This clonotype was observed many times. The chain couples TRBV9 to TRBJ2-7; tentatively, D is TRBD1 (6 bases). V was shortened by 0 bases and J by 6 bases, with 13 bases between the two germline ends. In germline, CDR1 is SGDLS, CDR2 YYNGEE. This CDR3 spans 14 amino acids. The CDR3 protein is CASSVVQGGSEQYF. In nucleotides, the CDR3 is TGTGCCAGCAGCGTAGTACAGGGCGGGTCCGAGCAGTACTTC.

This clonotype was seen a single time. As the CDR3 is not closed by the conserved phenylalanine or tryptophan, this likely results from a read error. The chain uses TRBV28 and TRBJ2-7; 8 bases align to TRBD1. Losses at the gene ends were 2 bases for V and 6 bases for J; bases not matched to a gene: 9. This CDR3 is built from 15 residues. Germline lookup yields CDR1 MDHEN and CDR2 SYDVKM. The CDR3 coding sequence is TGTGCCAGCAGTTTACCTTGGACAGGGCTGGGCGAGCAGTACTTA. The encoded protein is CASSLPWTGLGEQYL.

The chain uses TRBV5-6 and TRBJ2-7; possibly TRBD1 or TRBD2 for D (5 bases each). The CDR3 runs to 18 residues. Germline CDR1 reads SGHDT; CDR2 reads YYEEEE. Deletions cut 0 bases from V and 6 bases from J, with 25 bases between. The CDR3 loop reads CASSLGGTGLSTPSEQYF. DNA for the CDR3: TGTGCCAGCAGCTTGGGTGGTACGGGGCTCTCTACTCCTTCCGAGCAGTACTTC.

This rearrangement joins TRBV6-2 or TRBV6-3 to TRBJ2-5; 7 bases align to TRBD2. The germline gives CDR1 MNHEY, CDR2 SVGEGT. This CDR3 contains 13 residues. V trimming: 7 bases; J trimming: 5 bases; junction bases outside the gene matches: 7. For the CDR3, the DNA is TGTGCCAGCAAGATACTAGCGCGGGAGACCCAGTACTTC. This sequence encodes CASKILARETQYF.

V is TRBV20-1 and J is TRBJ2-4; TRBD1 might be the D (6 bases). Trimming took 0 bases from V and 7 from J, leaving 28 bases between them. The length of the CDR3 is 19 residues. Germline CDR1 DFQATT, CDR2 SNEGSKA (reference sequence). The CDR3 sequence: CSARDLGDTNSQPMNIQYF. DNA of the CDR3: TGCAGTGCTAGAGATTTGGGGGACACCAACTCCCAGCCAATGAACATTCAGTACTTC.

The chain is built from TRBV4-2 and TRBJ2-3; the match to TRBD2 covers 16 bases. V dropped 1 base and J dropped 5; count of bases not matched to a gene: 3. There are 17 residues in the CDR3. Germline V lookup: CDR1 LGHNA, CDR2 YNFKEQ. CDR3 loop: CASSQAGTSGGGDTQYF. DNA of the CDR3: TGTGCCAGCAGCCAAGCCGGGACTAGCGGGGGGGGAGATACGCAGTATTTT.